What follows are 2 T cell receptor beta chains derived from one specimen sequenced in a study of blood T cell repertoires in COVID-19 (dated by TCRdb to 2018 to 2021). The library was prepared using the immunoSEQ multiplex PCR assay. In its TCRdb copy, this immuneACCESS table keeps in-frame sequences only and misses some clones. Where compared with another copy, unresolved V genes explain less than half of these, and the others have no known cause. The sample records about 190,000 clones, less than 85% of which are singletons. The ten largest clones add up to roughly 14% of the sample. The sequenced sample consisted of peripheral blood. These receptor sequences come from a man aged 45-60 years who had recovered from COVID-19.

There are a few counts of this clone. The CDR3 region is CASSLVPSSSSYNEQFF. Here the CDR3 DNA reads TGTGCCAGCAGCTTGGTACCCTCTAGCAGTAGTTACAATGAGCAGTTCTTC. The rearrangement joins TRBV5-6 to TRBJ2-1; possibly TRBD2 for D (5 bases). The CDR3 consists of 17 residues. CDR1 and CDR2 (germline): SGHDT, YYEEEE. V was clipped by 0 bases and J by 4 bases, with 17 bases between them.

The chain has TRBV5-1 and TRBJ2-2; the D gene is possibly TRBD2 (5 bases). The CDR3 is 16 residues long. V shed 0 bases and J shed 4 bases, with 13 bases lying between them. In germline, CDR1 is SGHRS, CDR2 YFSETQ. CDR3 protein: CASSLVAGSGTGELFF. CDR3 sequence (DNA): TGCGCCAGCAGCTTGGTTGCGGGTAGTGGCACCGGGGAGCTGTTTTTT.